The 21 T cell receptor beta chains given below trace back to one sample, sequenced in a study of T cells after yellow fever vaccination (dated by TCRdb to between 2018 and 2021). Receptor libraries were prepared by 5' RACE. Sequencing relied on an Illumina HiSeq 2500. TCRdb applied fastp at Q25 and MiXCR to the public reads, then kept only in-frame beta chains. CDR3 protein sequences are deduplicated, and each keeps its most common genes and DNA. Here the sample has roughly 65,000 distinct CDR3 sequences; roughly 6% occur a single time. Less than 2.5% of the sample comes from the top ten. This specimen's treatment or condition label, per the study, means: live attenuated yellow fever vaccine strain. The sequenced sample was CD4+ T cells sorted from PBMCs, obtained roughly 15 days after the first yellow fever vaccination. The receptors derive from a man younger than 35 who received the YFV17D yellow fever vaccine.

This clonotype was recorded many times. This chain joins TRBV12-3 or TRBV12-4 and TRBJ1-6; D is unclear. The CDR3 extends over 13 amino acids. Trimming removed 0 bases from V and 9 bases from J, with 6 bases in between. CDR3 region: CASSLASGSPLHF. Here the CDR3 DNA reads TGTGCCAGCAGTTTAGCGAGTGGTTCACCCCTCCACTTT.

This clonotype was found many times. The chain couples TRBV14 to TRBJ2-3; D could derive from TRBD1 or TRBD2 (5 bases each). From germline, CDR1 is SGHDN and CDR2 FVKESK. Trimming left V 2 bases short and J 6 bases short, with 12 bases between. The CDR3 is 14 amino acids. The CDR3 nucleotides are TGTGCCAGCAGCCAACAGGGACCCTGGGATACGCAGTATTTT. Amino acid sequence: CASSQQGPWDTQYF.

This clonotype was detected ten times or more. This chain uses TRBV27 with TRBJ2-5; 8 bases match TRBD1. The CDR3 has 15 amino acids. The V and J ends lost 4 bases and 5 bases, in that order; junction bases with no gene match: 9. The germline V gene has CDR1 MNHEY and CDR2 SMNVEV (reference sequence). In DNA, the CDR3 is TGTGCCAGCAGTTCCCCGACAGGGGATATCGAGACCCAGTACTTC. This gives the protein CASSSPTGDIETQYF.

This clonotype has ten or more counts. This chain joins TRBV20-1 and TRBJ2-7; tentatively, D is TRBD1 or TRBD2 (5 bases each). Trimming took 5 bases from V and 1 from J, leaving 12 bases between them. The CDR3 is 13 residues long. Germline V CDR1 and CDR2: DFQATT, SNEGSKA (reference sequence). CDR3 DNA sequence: TGCAGTGCTGACTACAGGTTTTCCTACGAGCAGTACTTC. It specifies CSADYRFSYEQYF.

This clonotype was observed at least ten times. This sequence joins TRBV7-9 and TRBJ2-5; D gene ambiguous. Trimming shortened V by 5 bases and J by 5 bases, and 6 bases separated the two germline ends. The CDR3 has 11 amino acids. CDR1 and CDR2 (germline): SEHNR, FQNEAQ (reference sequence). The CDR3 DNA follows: TGTGCCAGCAGCCCTCAGGAGACCCAGTACTTC. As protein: CASSPQETQYF.

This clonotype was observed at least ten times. The CDR3 loop reads CASSLAPGGEGSTDTQYF. For the CDR3, the DNA is TGCGCCAGCAGCTTGGCCCCAGGGGGCGAGGGAAGCACAGATACGCAGTATTTT. J is TRBJ2-3 and V is TRBV5-1, with 8 bases identical to TRBD1. Germline V gene sequence: CDR1 SGHRS, CDR2 YFSETQ. V lost 0 bases, J lost 0 bases, and 9 bases stayed unmatched. This CDR3 region has 18 residues.

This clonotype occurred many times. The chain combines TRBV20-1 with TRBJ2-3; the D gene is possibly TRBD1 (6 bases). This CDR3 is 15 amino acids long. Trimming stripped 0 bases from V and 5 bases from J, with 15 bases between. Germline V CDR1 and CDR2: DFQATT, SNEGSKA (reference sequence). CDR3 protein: CSARDIGGSGDTQYF. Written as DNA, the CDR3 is TGCAGTGCTAGAGATATAGGGGGTAGTGGAGATACGCAGTATTTT.

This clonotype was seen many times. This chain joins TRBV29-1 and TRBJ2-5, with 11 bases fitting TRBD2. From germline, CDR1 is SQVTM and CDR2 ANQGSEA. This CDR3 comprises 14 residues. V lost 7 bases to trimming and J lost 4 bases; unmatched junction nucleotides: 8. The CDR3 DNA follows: TGCAGCGCCGAACTAGCGGGGGAGGGAGAGACCCAGTACTTC. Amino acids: CSAELAGEGETQYF. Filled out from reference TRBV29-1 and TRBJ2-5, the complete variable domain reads SAVISQKPSRDICQRGTSLTIQCQVDSQVTMMFWYRQQPGQSLTLIATANQGSEATYESGFVIDKFPISRPNLTFSTLTVSNMSPEDSSIYLCSAELAGEGETQYFGPGTRLLVL.

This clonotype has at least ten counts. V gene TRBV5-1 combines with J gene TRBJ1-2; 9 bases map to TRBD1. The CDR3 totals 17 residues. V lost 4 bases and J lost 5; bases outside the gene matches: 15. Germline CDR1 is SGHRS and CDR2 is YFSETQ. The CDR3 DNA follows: TGCGCCAGCAGCCCTGAGGGCCCGAGCGGACAGGGGTATGGCTACACCTTC. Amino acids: CASSPEGPSGQGYGYTF.

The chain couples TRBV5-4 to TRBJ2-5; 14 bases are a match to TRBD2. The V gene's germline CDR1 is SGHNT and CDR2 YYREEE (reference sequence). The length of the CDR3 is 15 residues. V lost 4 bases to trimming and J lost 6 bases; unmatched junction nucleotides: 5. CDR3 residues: CASSHGTSGGQTQYF. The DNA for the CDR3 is TGTGCCAGCAGCCACGGGACTAGCGGGGGACAGACCCAGTACTTC.

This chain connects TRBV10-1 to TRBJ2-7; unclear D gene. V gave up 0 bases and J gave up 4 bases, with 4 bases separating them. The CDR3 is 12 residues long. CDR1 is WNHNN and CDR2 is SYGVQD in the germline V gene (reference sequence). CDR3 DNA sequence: TGCGCCAGCAGTGAGTCGGGGTACGAGCAGTACTTC. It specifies CASSESGYEQYF.

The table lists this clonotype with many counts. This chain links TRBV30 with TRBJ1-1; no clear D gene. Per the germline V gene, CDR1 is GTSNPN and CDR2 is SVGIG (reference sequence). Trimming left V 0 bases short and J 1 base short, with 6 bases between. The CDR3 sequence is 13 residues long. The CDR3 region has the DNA TGTGCCTGGAGTGTACTAACGAACACTGAAGCTTTCTTT. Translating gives CAWSVLTNTEAFF.

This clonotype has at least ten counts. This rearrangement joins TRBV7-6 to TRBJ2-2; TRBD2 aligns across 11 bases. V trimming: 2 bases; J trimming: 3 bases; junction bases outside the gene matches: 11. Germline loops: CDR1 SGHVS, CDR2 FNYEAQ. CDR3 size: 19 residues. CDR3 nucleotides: TGTGCCAGCAGCTTAATTCCTTCCGGGACTAGCGGCTACACCGGGGAGCTGTTTTTT. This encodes CASSLIPSGTSGYTGELFF.

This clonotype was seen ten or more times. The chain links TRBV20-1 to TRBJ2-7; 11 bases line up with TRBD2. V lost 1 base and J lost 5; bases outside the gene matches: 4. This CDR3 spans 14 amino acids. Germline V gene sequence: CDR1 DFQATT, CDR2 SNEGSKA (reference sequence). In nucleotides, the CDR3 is TGCAGTGCTAGAGGAGGTAGCGGGGGGGACGAGCAGTACTTC. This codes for CSARGGSGGDEQYF.

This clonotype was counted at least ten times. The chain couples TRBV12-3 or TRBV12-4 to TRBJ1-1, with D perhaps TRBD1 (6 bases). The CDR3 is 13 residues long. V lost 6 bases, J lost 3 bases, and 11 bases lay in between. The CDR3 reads CASSLQGDTEAFF. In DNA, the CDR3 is TGTGCCAGCAGCCTACAGGGTGACACTGAAGCTTTCTTT.

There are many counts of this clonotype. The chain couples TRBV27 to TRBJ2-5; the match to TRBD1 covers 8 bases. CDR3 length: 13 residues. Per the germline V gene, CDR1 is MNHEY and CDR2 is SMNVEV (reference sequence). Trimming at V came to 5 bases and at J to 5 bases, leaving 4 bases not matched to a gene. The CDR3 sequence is CASSTRGRETQYF. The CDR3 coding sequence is TGTGCCAGCAGTACCAGGGGGCGGGAGACCCAGTACTTC.

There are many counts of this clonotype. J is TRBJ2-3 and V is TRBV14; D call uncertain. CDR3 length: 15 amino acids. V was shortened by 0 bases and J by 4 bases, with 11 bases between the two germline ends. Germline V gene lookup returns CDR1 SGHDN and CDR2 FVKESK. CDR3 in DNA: TGTGCCAGCAGCCAAGATGTGGCTGGGGCAGATACGCAGTATTTT. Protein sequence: CASSQDVAGADTQYF.

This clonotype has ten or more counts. CDR3 DNA: TGCGCCAGCAGCCAAGCGACCGGTAACACTGAAGCTTTCTTT. Residues: CASSQATGNTEAFF. This chain links TRBV4-3 with TRBJ1-1; D is undetermined. V was cut by 1 base and J by 2 bases, with 8 bases left in between. This CDR3 region has 14 residues. Germline CDR1 LGHNA, CDR2 YSLEER.

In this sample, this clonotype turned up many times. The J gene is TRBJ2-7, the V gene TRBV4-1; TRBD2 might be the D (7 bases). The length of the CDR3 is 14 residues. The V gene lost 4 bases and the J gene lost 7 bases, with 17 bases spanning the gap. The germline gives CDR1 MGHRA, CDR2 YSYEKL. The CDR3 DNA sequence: TGCGCCAGCAGCCCCCAGGGGAGGGGAGGAGAGCAGTACGTC. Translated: CASSPQGRGGEQYV.

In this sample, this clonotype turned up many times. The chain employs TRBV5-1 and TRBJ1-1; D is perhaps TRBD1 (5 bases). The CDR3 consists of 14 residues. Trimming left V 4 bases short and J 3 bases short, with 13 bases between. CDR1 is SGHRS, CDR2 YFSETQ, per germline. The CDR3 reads CASSTGQSHTEAFF. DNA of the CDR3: TGCGCCAGCAGCACCGGACAATCTCACACTGAAGCTTTCTTT.

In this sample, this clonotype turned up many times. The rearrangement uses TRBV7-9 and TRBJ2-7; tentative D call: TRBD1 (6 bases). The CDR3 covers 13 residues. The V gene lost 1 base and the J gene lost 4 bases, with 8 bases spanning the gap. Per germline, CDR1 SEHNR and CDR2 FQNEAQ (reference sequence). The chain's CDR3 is CASSLGGQYEQYF. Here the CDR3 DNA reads TGTGCCAGCAGCTTAGGGGGACAATACGAGCAGTACTTC.